Sequencing of this T cell receptor beta chain was carried out in a study of CD8 T cells in ankylosing spondylitis. Study observations and caveats: There was reportedly significant enrichment of clones that were disease-linked in matched ankylosing spondylitis synovial fluid. A TCR beta motif of eight highly homologous variants appeared characteristic of ankylosing spondylitis blood.

In this sample, this clonotype turned up a few times. What it binds is unknown. A single record per CDR3 protein comes from TCRdb applying MiXCR to the 5' RACE reads. There are almost 400,000 distinct CDR3 sequences in the sample; about 22% occur only once, and about 17% lies in the top ten. Trimming removed 3 bases from V and 6 bases from J; junction bases left unmatched: 5. The CDR3 covers 15 residues. Germline values: CDR1 KGHSH, CDR2 LQKENI. The TCR sequence derives from a male donor with ankylosing spondylitis. The chain recombines TRBV18 with TRBJ1-4; 9 bases align to TRBD1. The sample comprised blood, either unsorted or a sorted T cell fraction (not recorded which). The CDR3 region has the DNA TGTGCCAGCTCACCGTCACAGGGGGCGGATGAAAAACTGTTTTTT. Its translation: CASSPSQGADEKLFF. Together with reference TRBV18 and TRBJ1-4, the CDR3 gives the full variable domain: NAGVMQNPRHLVRRRGQEARLRCSPMKGHSHVYWYRQLPEEGLKFMVYLQKENIIDESGMPKERFSAEFPKEGPSILRIQQVVRGDSAAYFCASSPSQGADEKLFFGSGTQLSVL.